The T cell receptor (beta chain) under discussion was sequenced for a study of response to subunit inactivated influenza vaccine. General study findings and limits: Seasonal influenza vaccination, on each occasion, was suggested by the authors to recruit few new T cells.

As to this clonotype: Its specificity is not known.

TCRdb itself ran the RT-PCR reads through MiXCR, one entry per CDR3 protein. Here the sample spans hundreds of thousands of distinct CDR3 sequences, about 15% being singletons. V gave up 1 base and J gave up 6 bases, with 13 bases separating them. The CDR3 covers 15 residues. Germline V gene lookup returns CDR1 SGHNT and CDR2 YYREEE (reference sequence). The sequence came from a man aged 50 to 60 who received an inactivated influenza vaccine. The chain is built from TRBV5-4 and TRBJ1-4, with unresolved D. The source was PBMCs from blood, collected 14 to 15 days before vaccination. For the CDR3, the DNA is TGTGCCAGCAGCTTGTTTTCAGGAGACGATGAAAAACTGTTTTTT. Encoded protein: CASSLFSGDDEKLFF.